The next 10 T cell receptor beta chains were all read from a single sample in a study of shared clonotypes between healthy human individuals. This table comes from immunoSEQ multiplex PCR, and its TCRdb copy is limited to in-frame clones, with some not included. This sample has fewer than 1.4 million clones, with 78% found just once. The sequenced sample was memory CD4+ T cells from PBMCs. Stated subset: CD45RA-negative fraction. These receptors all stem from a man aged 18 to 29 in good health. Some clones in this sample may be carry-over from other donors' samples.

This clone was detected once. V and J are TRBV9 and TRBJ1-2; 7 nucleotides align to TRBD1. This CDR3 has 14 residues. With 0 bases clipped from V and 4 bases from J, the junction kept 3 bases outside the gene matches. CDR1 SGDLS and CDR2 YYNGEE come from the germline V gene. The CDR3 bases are TGTGCCAGCAGCGTAGCTCCAGGGGGCTATGGCTACACCTTC. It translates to CASSVAPGGYGYTF.

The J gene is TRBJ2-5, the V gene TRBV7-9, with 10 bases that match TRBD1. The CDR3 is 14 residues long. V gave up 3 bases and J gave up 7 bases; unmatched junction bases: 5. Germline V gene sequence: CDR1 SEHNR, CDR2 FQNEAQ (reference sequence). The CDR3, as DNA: TGTGCCAGCAGCTTGACAGGGGGCCGAGGGACCCAGTACTTC. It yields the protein CASSLTGGRGTQYF. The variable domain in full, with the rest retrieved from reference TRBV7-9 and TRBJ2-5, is DTGVSQNPRHKITKRGQNVTFRCDPISEHNRLYWYRQTLGQGPEFLTYFQNEAQLEKSRLLSDRFSAERPKGSFSTLEIQRTEQGDSAMYLCASSLTGGRGTQYFGPGTRLLVL.

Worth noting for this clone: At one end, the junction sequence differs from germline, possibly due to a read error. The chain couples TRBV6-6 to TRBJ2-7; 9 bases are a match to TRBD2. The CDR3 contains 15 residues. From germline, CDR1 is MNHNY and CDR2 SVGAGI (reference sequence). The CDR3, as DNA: TGTGCCAGCAGTTACGGGACTAGCTCCTCCCACGAGCAGTACTTC. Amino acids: CASSYGTSSSHEQYF.

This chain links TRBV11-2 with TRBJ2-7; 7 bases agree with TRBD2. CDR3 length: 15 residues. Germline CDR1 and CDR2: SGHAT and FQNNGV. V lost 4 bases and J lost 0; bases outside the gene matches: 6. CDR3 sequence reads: CASSSLGGFSYEQYF. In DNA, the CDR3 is TGTGCCAGCAGCTCCCTCGGGGGGTTCTCCTACGAGCAGTACTTC.

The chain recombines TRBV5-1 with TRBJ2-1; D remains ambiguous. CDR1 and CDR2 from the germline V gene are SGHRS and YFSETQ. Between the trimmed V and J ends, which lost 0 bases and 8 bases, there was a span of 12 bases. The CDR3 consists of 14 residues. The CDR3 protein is CASSLVSGRDEQFF. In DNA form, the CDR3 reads TGCGCCAGCAGCTTGGTGTCGGGTAGGGATGAGCAGTTCTTC.

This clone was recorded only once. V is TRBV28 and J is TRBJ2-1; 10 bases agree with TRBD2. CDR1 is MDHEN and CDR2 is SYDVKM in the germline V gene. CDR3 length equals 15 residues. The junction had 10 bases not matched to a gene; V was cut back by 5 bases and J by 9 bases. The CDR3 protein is CASSVRLAGAPEQFF. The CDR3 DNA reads TGTGCCAGCAGTGTCAGGCTAGCGGGAGCTCCTGAGCAGTTCTTC.

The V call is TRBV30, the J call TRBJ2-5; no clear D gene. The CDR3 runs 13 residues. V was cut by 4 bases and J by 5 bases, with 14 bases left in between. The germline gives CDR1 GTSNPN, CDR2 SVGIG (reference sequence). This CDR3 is CAWKAVARETQYF. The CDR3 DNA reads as TGTGCCTGGAAGGCGGTGGCCCGGGAGACCCAGTACTTC.

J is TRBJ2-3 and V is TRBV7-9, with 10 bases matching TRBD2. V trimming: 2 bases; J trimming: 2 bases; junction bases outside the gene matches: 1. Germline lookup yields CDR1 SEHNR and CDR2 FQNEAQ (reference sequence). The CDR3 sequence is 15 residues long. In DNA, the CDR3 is TGTGCCAGCAGCTTACTAGCGGGAGTCACAGATACGCAGTATTTT. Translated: CASSLLAGVTDTQYF. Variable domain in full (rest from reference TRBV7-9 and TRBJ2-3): DTGVSQNPRHKITKRGQNVTFRCDPISEHNRLYWYRQTLGQGPEFLTYFQNEAQLEKSRLLSDRFSAERPKGSFSTLEIQRTEQGDSAMYLCASSLLAGVTDTQYFGPGTRLTVL.

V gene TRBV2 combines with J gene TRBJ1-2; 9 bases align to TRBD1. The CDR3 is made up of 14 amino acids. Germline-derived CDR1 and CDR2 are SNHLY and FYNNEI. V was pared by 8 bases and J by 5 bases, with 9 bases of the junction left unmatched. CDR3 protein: CASHGTGGAYGYTF. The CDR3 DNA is TGTGCCAGCCACGGAACAGGGGGCGCGTATGGCTACACCTTC.

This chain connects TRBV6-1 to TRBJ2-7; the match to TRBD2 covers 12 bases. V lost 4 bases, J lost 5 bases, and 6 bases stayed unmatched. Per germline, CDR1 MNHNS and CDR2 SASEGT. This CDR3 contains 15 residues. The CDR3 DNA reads TGTGCCAGCAGTGCGACTAGCGGGAGATCCCACGAGCAGTACTTC. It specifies CASSATSGRSHEQYF.